This T cell receptor beta chain was sequenced in a study of blood T cell repertoires in COVID-19. At the level of the study: Material from acute and convalescent COVID-19 was sourced from the United States, Italy and Spain.

CDR1 is KGHDR and CDR2 is SFDVKD in the germline V gene. The CDR3 runs 15 residues. Trimming removed 3 bases from V and 6 bases from J, with 16 bases in between. Seattle-derived patients entered the study during active infection and were followed longitudinally. Original handling: The assay estimated nucleated cells by amplifying reference gene primers. Here immunoSEQ multiplex PCR was the method, and the copy in TCRdb shows in-frame clones only, minus some. V, J and clone size are those of that table, while D and trimming were read from the DNA. The table shows roughly 150,000 clones, with roughly 86% occurring only once.

The genes are TRBV24-1 and TRBJ1-2; D not certain. The receptor comes from a woman of 80 years or more with COVID-19, enrolled during active disease. The source material was peripheral blood. The CDR3 region is CATSDPGSSTDGYTF. CDR3 DNA sequence: TGTGCCACCAGTGATCCGGGTAGTAGTACTGATGGCTACACCTTC.